Presented here are 17 T cell receptor beta chains from one specimen sequenced in a study of shared clonotypes between healthy human individuals. Profiling relied on immunoSEQ multiplex PCR, and the TCRdb table lists in-frame clones only, not all of them. Of about 1,500,000 clones in the sample, roughly 96% were seen once. Sequenced: naive CD4+ T cells sorted from blood. Subset given: CD45RA+ positively selected. These receptors were taken from a man aged 30 to 39 in good health.

The V call is TRBV10-1, the J call TRBJ2-2; D ambiguous. The CDR3 consists of 16 residues. The V end lost 3 bases, the J end lost 3 bases, and 14 bases lay between the germline ends. Germline assignment: CDR1 WNHNN and CDR2 SYGVQD (reference sequence). The CDR3 bases are TGCGCCAGCAGTGAAGTCGGAACCGGCGACACCGGGGAGCTGTTTTTT. It translates to CASSEVGTGDTGELFF.

This clone was recorded once. The chain joins TRBV7-3 to TRBJ2-1; 8 bases line up with TRBD1. The CDR3 consists of 13 residues. The germline gives CDR1 SGHTA, CDR2 FQGTGA. V trimming: 5 bases; J trimming: 6 bases; junction bases outside the gene matches: 3. The CDR3 here is CASSTTGGNEQFF. DNA of the CDR3: TGTGCCAGCAGCACCACAGGGGGCAATGAGCAGTTCTTC.

The V call is TRBV4-1, the J call TRBJ2-7, with 10 bases fitting TRBD2. With 4 bases clipped from V and 0 bases from J, the junction kept 12 bases outside the gene matches. The CDR3 extends over 18 amino acids. CDR1 is MGHRA, CDR2 YSYEKL, per germline. In DNA, the CDR3 is TGCGCCAGCAGCCCGCGCCTACTAGCGGGGATAGACTCCTACGAGCAGTACTTC. Translated, it gives CASSPRLLAGIDSYEQYF.

The table lists this clone with a count of one. The chain carries TRBV5-1 and TRBJ2-2; 12 nucleotides line up with TRBD2. This CDR3 has 20 residues. V lost 0 bases, J lost 5 bases, and 14 bases stayed unmatched. Germline V gene lookup returns CDR1 SGHRS and CDR2 YFSETQ. CDR3 residues: CASSLETSGRNGYQTGELFF. CDR3 nucleotide sequence: TGCGCCAGCAGCTTGGAAACTAGCGGGAGGAATGGGTATCAGACCGGGGAGCTGTTTTTT.

The J gene is TRBJ2-2, the V gene TRBV2; TRBD2 matches 9 bases. The CDR3 length is 13 residues. The ends lost 11 bases at V and 1 base at J; junction bases unmatched: 2. CDR1 and CDR2 (germline): SNHLY, FYNNEI. The CDR3 sequence is CALSGRNTGELFF. The CDR3 bases are TGTGCCCTTAGCGGGAGGAACACCGGGGAGCTGTTTTTT.

Here the CDR3 reads CASRPAGRQETQYF. The CDR3 coding sequence is TGTGCCAGCAGACCAGCGGGACGTCAAGAGACCCAGTACTTC. V and J are TRBV28 and TRBJ2-5; 7 bases agree with TRBD2. V dropped 6 bases and J dropped 2; count of bases not matched to a gene: 6. The germline V gene has CDR1 MDHEN and CDR2 SYDVKM. The CDR3 sequence is 14 residues long.

This chain links TRBV5-1 with TRBJ1-1, with 11 bases lining up with TRBD1. Germline V gene data show CDR1 as SGHRS and CDR2 as YFSETQ. This CDR3 has 16 amino acids. V gave up 5 bases and J gave up 2 bases; unmatched junction bases: 8. The CDR3 nucleotides are TGCGCCAGCAGATCCGGGACAGGGGGATTTAACACTGAAGCTTTCTTT. This gives the protein CASRSGTGGFNTEAFF.

This clone has a single count. The chain joins TRBV4-3 to TRBJ2-7; D perhaps matches TRBD2 (6 bases). Germline assignment: CDR1 LGHNA and CDR2 YSLEER. The V end lost 0 bases, the J end lost 7 bases, and 10 bases lay between the germline ends. The length of the CDR3 is 13 residues. In DNA, the CDR3 is TGCGCCAGCAGCCAAGAGTGGGCGGGGGAGCAGTACTTC. This sequence encodes CASSQEWAGEQYF.

The rearrangement links TRBV5-5 to TRBJ1-5; TRBD1 matches at 8 bases. After removal of 4 bases from V and 4 bases from J, the junction contained 10 bases not matched to a gene. Looked up from germline, CDR1 is SGHKS and CDR2 is YYEKEE (reference sequence). The CDR3 covers 16 residues. This CDR3 is CASSLTGVWGNQPQHF. Written as DNA, the CDR3 is TGTGCCAGCAGCCTGACAGGGGTTTGGGGGAATCAGCCCCAGCATTTT.

The chain employs TRBV19 and TRBJ2-7; 9 nucleotides match TRBD2. J was trimmed by 0 bases and V by 4 bases; bases with no gene match: 4. Looked up from germline, CDR1 is LNHDA and CDR2 is SQIVND (reference sequence). This CDR3 has 15 residues. This CDR3 is CASSKERGASYEQYF. For the CDR3, the DNA is TGTGCCAGTAGTAAGGAGCGGGGGGCCTCCTACGAGCAGTACTTC.

Concerning this clone itself: Other DNA sequences of this sample code for an identical CDR3. The chain links TRBV20-1 to TRBJ2-5; D is unclear. The CDR3 sequence is 10 residues long. With 5 bases removed from V and 1 base from J, the gap between germline ends came to 2 bases. Per germline, CDR1 DFQATT and CDR2 SNEGSKA (reference sequence). As DNA, the CDR3 is TGCAGTGCTCGCCAAGAGACCCAGTACTTC. It translates to CSARQETQYF.

The chain uses TRBV2 and TRBJ1-5; D gene uncertain. This CDR3 comprises 17 residues. V lost 2 bases and J 0 bases, leaving 14 bases between the germline ends. The germline V gene has CDR1 SNHLY and CDR2 FYNNEI. The CDR3 DNA follows: TGTGCCAGCAGTGAATTTGGGAGCCCTTATAGCAATCAGCCCCAGCATTTT. Amino acid sequence: CASSEFGSPYSNQPQHF.

The chain links TRBV6-6 to TRBJ2-2; D may be TRBD1 (6 bases). This CDR3 is 15 amino acids long. The V gene's germline CDR1 is MNHNY and CDR2 SVGAGI (reference sequence). Between the trimmed V and J ends, which lost 10 bases and 0 bases, there was a span of 15 bases. The CDR3 nucleotides read TGTGCCACCCCAAGAAACAGGGCGAACACCGGGGAGCTGTTTTTT. Residues: CATPRNRANTGELFF.

The gene calls are TRBV11-2 and TRBJ2-7, with 9 bases that match TRBD1. With V trimmed by 5 bases and J by 3 bases, 8 bases remained unmatched. The CDR3 length is 15 residues. Germline V gene lookup returns CDR1 SGHAT and CDR2 FQNNGV. CDR3 sequence: CASSRTGDRDYEQYF. CDR3 nucleotides: TGTGCCAGCAGCCGAACCGGGGACAGGGACTACGAGCAGTACTTC.

This clone was recorded only once. The J gene is TRBJ2-7, the V gene TRBV6-5, with 8 bases that match TRBD1. The trim removed 6 bases at V and 5 bases at J, leaving 9 bases unmatched. The CDR3 consists of 14 residues. Germline V CDR1 and CDR2: MNHEY, SVGAGI. The CDR3 DNA reads as TGTGCCAGCAGGACCCGGGACAGGTCGAACGAGCAGTACTTC. This sequence encodes CASRTRDRSNEQYF.

The rearrangement uses TRBV27 and TRBJ2-2; D gene unclear. Trimming left V 1 base short and J 6 bases short, with 12 bases between. Germline assignment: CDR1 MNHEY and CDR2 SMNVEV (reference sequence). This CDR3 comprises 15 residues. As DNA, the CDR3 is TGTGCCAGCAGTTTATTTTTGGGGTCGCCCGGGGAGCTGTTTTTT. This gives the protein CASSLFLGSPGELFF.

This chain uses TRBV18 with TRBJ1-5, with D unclear. Trimming stripped 1 base from V and 1 base from J, with 8 bases between. The CDR3 has 15 amino acids. From germline, CDR1 is KGHSH and CDR2 LQKENI. CDR3 nucleotides: TGTGCCAGCTCACCACTGGCCGGGAGCAATCAGCCCCAGCATTTT. Amino acids: CASSPLAGSNQPQHF.